This TCR beta chain was documented in a study of identical twins. Germline lookup yields CDR1 SGHRS and CDR2 YFSETQ. CDR3 size: 12 residues. The V and J ends lost 7 bases and 5 bases respectively, with 12 bases between them. TCRdb re-derived calls from the 5' RACE reads in MiXCR, one entry per CDR3 protein. The profile shows some 690,000 distinct CDR3 sequences, around 20% of them singletons. The same data also contributed to another study, on T cells expressing NK-cell markers.

This TCR derives from a woman younger than 35 in good health. Sample: PBMCs. The chain links TRBV5-1 to TRBJ2-5; possible D gene TRBD1, 6 bases. The CDR3 loop is CASGGSGETQYF. The CDR3 nucleotides read TGCGCCAGCGGGGGCTCTGGGGAGACCCAGTACTTC.